This T cell receptor beta chain was sequenced for a study of cytomegalovirus exposure and HLA in healthy donors. CDR1 SGDLS and CDR2 YYNGEE come from the germline V gene. V gave up 3 bases and J gave up 9 bases, with 10 bases separating them. This CDR3 spans 12 amino acids. Study-level findings and limits: Within the data, a cluster of highly shared sequence variants was likely a sequencing artifact. Reportedly, fewer N-insertions than the roughly 600-donor mean appeared in an Asian-associated ancestry cluster in a later analysis.

The study ran its PCR with 60 Vbeta and 13 Jbeta primers. Sequencing was performed with immunoSEQ multiplex PCR; in TCRdb, only in-frame clones are kept and a portion is missing. The sample contains around 94,000 clones, 75% to 80% of which appear only once. Concerning this clone: Its antigen remains unidentified.

This clonotype originated in a woman aged 40 to 55 in good health and CMV-seropositive. Sequenced input: PBMCs. The V gene is TRBV9, the J gene TRBJ2-1; D possibly corresponds to TRBD2 (5 bases). The CDR3 protein is CASSGYAGEQFF. The CDR3 coding sequence is TGTGCCAGCAGCGGCTACGCGGGTGAGCAGTTCTTC.